The T cell receptor beta chain described here comes from a study of spatial heterogeneity in lung cancer. The time point here: sample taken at primary tumor resection. The sequenced material consisted of unsorted whole RNA from tumor, nontumor lung or frozen PBMC. The germline V and J ends were trimmed by 3 bases and 0 bases, with 13 bases remaining between them. The CDR3 is 16 residues long. Germline V gives CDR1 MDHEN, CDR2 SYDVKM. Ten or more counts support this clonotype. This beta chain is a stray read from a library made for alpha chains; its abundance is not meaningful. TCRdb recomputed calls from the 5' RACE reads with MiXCR, one row per CDR3 protein. The table shows 4,000 to 5,000 distinct CDR3 sequences, with 18% occurring only once.

This sequence joins TRBV28 and TRBJ2-3, with D possibly being TRBD2 (6 bases). The TCR comes from a male donor with early-stage non-small cell lung cancer. Source: normal lung tissue next to the tumor, taken at surgery. The CDR3 DNA reads TGTGCCAGCAGTTTGGGGACTGGATCGAGCACAGATACGCAGTATTTT. This translates into CASSLGTGSSTDTQYF.